What follows are 13 T cell receptor beta chains derived from one specimen sequenced in a study of type 1 regulatory T cells. Antigens for these TCRs are unknown. TCRdb re-derived calls from the reads in MiXCR, one entry per CDR3 protein. There are thousands of distinct CDR3 sequences in the sample; under 30% occur only once, and 7.5% to 8.5% lies in the top ten. The sequencing sample was made of cultured T cells, either the whole culture or a sorted T cell fraction (not recorded which). Noted subset: Tr1-enriched cell product generated in vitro against host alloantigens. These TCRs come from a human donor in good health.

In this sample, this clonotype is medium-sized. The junction differs from germline at one of its ends, possibly a read error. This chain links TRBV20-1 with TRBJ2-1; D is perhaps TRBD2 (5 bases). Germline CDR1 is DFQATT and CDR2 is SNEGSKA (reference sequence). The CDR3 is 11 residues long. CDR3 amino acids: CSARDYREQFF. DNA for the CDR3: TGCAGTGCCAGAGACTATCGTGAGCAGTTCTTC.

In its sample, this clonotype is medium-sized. This rearrangement joins TRBV14 to TRBJ2-4, with D perhaps matching TRBD2 (6 bases). The CDR3 covers 13 residues. From germline, CDR1 is SGHDN and CDR2 FVKESK. V was clipped by 6 bases and J by 6 bases, with 12 bases between them. As DNA, the CDR3 is TGTGCCAGCAGTCCCGGGGGTGGAAACATTCAGTACTTC. This sequence encodes CASSPGGGNIQYF.

This clonotype is termed medium-sized (0.01 to 0.1%). This rearrangement joins TRBV27 to TRBJ2-3; possibly TRBD2 for D (5 bases). Between the trimmed V and J ends, which lost 3 bases and 1 base, there was a span of 11 bases. Germline lookup yields CDR1 MNHEY and CDR2 SMNVEV (reference sequence). The length of the CDR3 is 15 residues. The CDR3 region is CASSLSGSRTDTQYF. The DNA for the CDR3 is TGTGCCAGCAGTTTGTCGGGGTCCCGCACAGATACGCAGTATTTT.

By sample fraction, this clonotype is medium-sized (0.01 to 0.1%). This chain uses TRBV20-1 with TRBJ2-1, with TRBD1 identical over 8 bases. The length of the CDR3 is 12 residues. Unmatched junction bases numbered 1, after V lost 6 bases and J lost 3 bases. Germline CDR1 is DFQATT and CDR2 is SNEGSKA (reference sequence). The DNA for the CDR3 is TGCAGTGCCGGACAGGGCTACAATGAGCAGTTCTTC. Its protein is CSAGQGYNEQFF.

V is TRBV11-3 and J is TRBJ2-6; D is unclear. The V gene lost 5 bases and the J gene lost 5 bases, with 7 bases spanning the gap. From germline, CDR1 is SGHNT and CDR2 YENEEA. The CDR3 runs to 13 residues. The chain's CDR3 is CASSPGRANVLTF. CDR3 in DNA: TGTGCCAGCAGCCCTGGAAGGGCCAACGTCCTGACTTTC. Complete variable domain (other parts from reference TRBV11-3 and TRBJ2-6): EAGVVQSPRYKIIEKKQPVAFWCNPISGHNTLYWYLQNLGQGPELLIRYENEEAVDDSQLPKDRFSAERLKGVDSTLKIQPAELGDSAVYLCASSPGRANVLTFGAGSRLTVL.

This clonotype was recorded at least ten times. V and J are TRBV5-4 and TRBJ2-2; TRBD1 agrees at 7 bases. The CDR3 runs 16 residues. The junction had 8 bases not matched to a gene; V was cut back by 3 bases and J by 3 bases. CDR1 and CDR2 (germline): SGHNT, YYREEE (reference sequence). CDR3 region: CASSSVTGADTGELFF. The DNA of the CDR3 is TGTGCCAGCAGCTCGGTCACAGGGGCGGACACCGGGGAGCTGTTTTTT.

By frequency in the sample, this clonotype is medium-sized (0.01 to 0.1%). The chain recombines TRBV5-1 with TRBJ1-1; 7 nucleotides match TRBD1. The CDR3 contains 13 residues. Per the germline V gene, CDR1 is SGHRS and CDR2 is YFSETQ. V shed 4 bases, J shed 4 bases, and the junction held 4 bases outside the gene matches. CDR3 residues: CASSVTGATEAFF. The CDR3 DNA reads TGCGCCAGCAGCGTCACAGGGGCCACTGAAGCTTTCTTT.

The table lists this clonotype with many counts. This chain uses TRBV5-6 with TRBJ2-7; 7 bases are a match to TRBD2. Unmatched junction bases numbered 7, after V lost 0 bases and J lost 7 bases. This CDR3 has 14 residues. CDR1 is SGHDT and CDR2 is YYEEEE in the germline V gene. CDR3 nucleotide sequence: TGTGCCAGCAGCTTGGGGCGGGAGTTGGGGGAGCAGTACTTC. Translated, it gives CASSLGRELGEQYF.

This clonotype is categorized as medium-sized. V is TRBV7-9 and J is TRBJ1-1; D gene uncertain. Trimming left V 5 bases short and J 0 bases short, with 10 bases between. The CDR3 is 14 residues long. Germline V gene lookup returns CDR1 SEHNR and CDR2 FQNEAQ (reference sequence). The CDR3 sequence: CASSRIELNTEAFF. The CDR3 DNA is TGTGCCAGCAGCCGTATCGAGTTGAACACTGAAGCTTTCTTT. The variable domain in full, completed from reference TRBV7-9 and TRBJ1-1, reads DTGVSQNPRHKITKRGQNVTFRCDPISEHNRLYWYRQTLGQGPEFLTYFQNEAQLEKSRLLSDRFSAERPKGSFSTLEIQRTEQGDSAMYLCASSRIELNTEAFFGQGTRLTVV.

This clonotype ranks as medium-sized. V gene TRBV29-1 combines with J gene TRBJ2-1; the match to TRBD2 covers 7 bases. J was trimmed by 5 bases and V by 6 bases; bases with no gene match: 7. The CDR3 is 13 residues long. Germline V gives CDR1 SQVTM, CDR2 ANQGSEA. This CDR3 is CSVARREHNEQFF. The CDR3 DNA sequence: TGCAGCGTGGCGCGGCGGGAGCACAATGAGCAGTTCTTC.

The chain combines TRBV28 with TRBJ2-7; no reliable D call. The germline V and J ends were trimmed by 5 bases and 0 bases, with 11 bases remaining between them. Germline CDR1 is MDHEN and CDR2 is SYDVKM. The CDR3 length is 14 residues. For the CDR3, the DNA is TGTGCCAGCAGTCCAACAGCCCCCTCCTACGAGCAGTACTTC. This gives the protein CASSPTAPSYEQYF. The entire variable domain, with the rest obtained from reference TRBV28 and TRBJ2-7, is as follows: DVKVTQSSRYLVKRTGEKVFLECVQDMDHENMFWYRQDPGLGLRLIYFSYDVKMKEKGDIPEGYSVSREKKERFSLILESASTNQTSMYLCASSPTAPSYEQYFGPGTRLTVT.

By share of the sample, this clonotype is medium-sized. The gene calls are TRBV7-6 and TRBJ2-3; D unresolved. This CDR3 region has 12 residues. The V end lost 3 bases, the J end lost 8 bases, and 9 bases lay between the germline ends. The V gene's germline CDR1 is SGHVS and CDR2 FNYEAQ. The CDR3 region is CASSFRTGTQYF. The CDR3 nucleotides are TGTGCCAGCAGCTTCAGAACGGGTACGCAGTATTTT.

The sample holds a few counts of this clonotype. This may be a read error, as it is one base from a much larger clone. The chain joins TRBV7-2 to TRBJ1-6, with D possibly TRBD1 on 5 matching bases. The CDR3 has 14 residues. Germline lookup yields CDR1 SGHTA and CDR2 FQGNSA. For the CDR3, the DNA is TGTGCCAGCAGCTTAGCCGGGGGAAATTCACCCCCCCACTTT. Translated: CASSLAGGNSPPHF.